Sequencing of this T cell receptor beta chain was carried out in a study of blood T cell repertoires in COVID-19. Study as a whole: Both acute and convalescent COVID-19 samples were obtained from the United States, Italy and Spain. T cells, B-cell-depleted T cells, or PBMCs supplied cDNA or gDNA.

As originally analysed: For nucleated cells, counts were estimated from reference gene primer amplification. Sequencing was performed with immunoSEQ multiplex PCR; in TCRdb, only in-frame clones are kept and a portion is missing. V and J calls and clone size are copied from that table; D and trimming were computed from the DNA. Altogether 200,000 to 250,000 clones are present, 84% being singletons, with the ten largest covering approximately 6.5%. Symptom resolution, clearance, or two negative PCRs marked donors in Cohort 3 as recovered. The sequence was collected from a woman aged 40-49 years who had recovered from COVID-19. Sequenced: PBMCs or T cells enriched from blood (not recorded which).

CDR3 protein: CASSFGQGAVETQYF. CDR3 DNA sequence: TGTGCCAGCAGTTTCGGACAGGGGGCTGTAGAGACCCAGTACTTC. The J gene is TRBJ2-5, the V gene TRBV6-5; 11 bases align to TRBD1. The CDR3 totals 15 residues. V lost 4 bases, J lost 4 bases, and 5 bases stayed unmatched. CDR1 is MNHEY and CDR2 is SVGAGI in the germline V gene.